This T cell receptor (beta chain) came from a study of identical twins. This clonotype was recorded a few times. CDR3 length: 13 amino acids. Deletions cut 5 bases from V and 4 bases from J, with 12 bases between. Each CDR3 protein is one row after TCRdb ran MiXCR on the 5' RACE reads. The table lists hundreds of thousands of distinct CDR3 sequences, roughly an eighth of them singletons. These same records also appear under a second study, on yellow fever vaccine responses in identical twins.

The chain combines TRBV12-3 or TRBV12-4 with TRBJ2-7, with D possibly TRBD1 on 6 matching bases. The sample consisted of CD8+ T cells sorted from blood. The origin of this receptor is a woman aged 18-29 years in good health. The CDR3 nucleotides read TGTGCCAGCAGTGATACTCAGGGGTACGAGCAGTACTTC. This gives the protein CASSDTQGYEQYF.